The T cell receptor (beta chain) under discussion was sequenced for a study of cytomegalovirus exposure and HLA in healthy donors. General study findings and limits: First-cohort TCR clusters were later found to tend to co-occur in the roughly 130 validation repertoires. The classifier reportedly diagnosed cytomegalovirus status with high specificity and sensitivity. The study labeled 180 or so TCR beta chains cytomegalovirus-associated.

As for this clone: Its matching antigen is unknown.

Clones were sequenced by immunoSEQ multiplex PCR, and TCRdb holds only the in-frame ones, with some missing. The table lists approximately 150,000 clones, around nine tenths of them singletons, with about 1.5% in the top ten. The germline V and J ends were trimmed by 9 bases and 2 bases, with 14 bases remaining between them. The CDR3 totals 14 residues. The germline V gene encodes CDR1 SGHVS and CDR2 FQNEAQ. The sample consisted of PBMCs. This receptor was identified in a woman aged 25 to 39 in good health and CMV-seronegative. This sequence joins TRBV7-8 and TRBJ1-5, with D unclear. CDR3: CARRRSDCNQPQHF. The CDR3 DNA reads TGTGCCAGAAGGAGGTCAGACTGCAATCAGCCCCAGCATTTT.